These 11 T cell receptor beta chains came from one sample sequenced in a study of blood T cell repertoires in COVID-19. The assay was immunoSEQ multiplex PCR, and TCRdb's table has in-frame clones only and misses some. The profile shows 280,000 or so clones, 70% to 90% of them singletons. Sequencing was performed on PBMCs or T cells enriched from blood (not recorded which). These receptors all come from a man younger than 45 who had recovered from COVID-19.

Details on this clone: A far larger clone is one base from this, pointing to a likely read error. The rearrangement joins TRBV12-3 or TRBV12-4 to TRBJ1-1; the match to TRBD1 covers 9 bases. Losses at the gene ends were 5 bases for V and 5 bases for J; bases not matched to a gene: 3. CDR3 length: 13 residues. The CDR3 here is CASSRTGETEAFF. The CDR3 bases are TGTGCCAGCAGTAGGACAGGGGAAACTGAAGCTTTCTTT.

The rearrangement uses TRBV19 and TRBJ1-5; 10 bases fit TRBD1. The J segment lost 6 bases and the V segment lost 7 bases, leaving 6 bases of the junction unmatched. This CDR3 has 14 residues. Germline loops: CDR1 LNHDA, CDR2 SQIVND (reference sequence). The CDR3 nucleotides are TGTGCCAGTATGGGGACAGGGGAAATTCAGCCCCAGCATTTT. Protein product: CASMGTGEIQPQHF.

The chain recombines TRBV24-1 with TRBJ2-3, with 12 bases aligning to TRBD2. The CDR3 runs to 17 residues. CDR1 and CDR2 (germline): KGHDR, SFDVKD. The ends lost 7 bases at V and 4 bases at J; junction bases unmatched: 11. The CDR3 sequence is CATSPPTSGGSSDTQYF. CDR3 sequence (DNA): TGTGCCACCAGCCCCCCCACTAGCGGGGGGTCATCAGATACGCAGTATTTT.

This clone was seen just once. The chain recombines TRBV5-1 with TRBJ2-7, with 9 bases matching TRBD1. CDR1 SGHRS and CDR2 YFSETQ come from the germline V gene. With V trimmed by 6 bases and J by 7 bases, 11 bases remained unmatched. This CDR3 region has 14 residues. The CDR3 reads CASTAGTGFGEQYF. DNA for the CDR3: TGCGCCAGCACGGCCGGGACAGGGTTTGGGGAGCAGTACTTC.

The V gene is TRBV5-6, the J gene TRBJ1-5; 9 bases align to TRBD1. Per germline, CDR1 SGHDT and CDR2 YYEEEE. V shed 4 bases, J shed 2 bases, and the junction held 4 bases outside the gene matches. CDR3 length equals 15 residues. CDR3 nucleotide sequence: TGTGCCAGCAGCGGGAGGACAGGGGGCAATCAGCCCCAGCATTTT. Its translation is CASSGRTGGNQPQHF.

The chain is built from TRBV7-2 and TRBJ2-1, with 7 bases matching TRBD1. This CDR3 is built from 16 residues. The ends lost 5 bases at V and 3 bases at J; junction bases unmatched: 10. Germline CDR1 and CDR2: SGHTA and FQGNSA. CDR3 loop: CASSPTSGQSYNEQFF. The CDR3 DNA sequence: TGTGCCAGCAGCCCCACTTCGGGACAGAGCTACAATGAGCAGTTCTTC.

The chain is built from TRBV4-1 and TRBJ2-1; D is perhaps TRBD2 (6 bases). CDR1 and CDR2 (germline): MGHRA, YSYEKL. V was trimmed by 4 bases and J by 0 bases, leaving 10 bases between them. The CDR3 has 15 amino acids. This CDR3 reads CASSLVGSSYNEQFF. CDR3 bases: TGCGCCAGCAGCCTGGTCGGGAGCTCCTACAATGAGCAGTTCTTC.

The rearrangement joins TRBV6-4 to TRBJ1-5; 9 bases map to TRBD1. CDR3 size: 16 residues. The V gene end was trimmed by 10 bases and the J gene end by 8 bases; junction bases not matched to a gene: 18. Germline CDR1 MRHNA, CDR2 SNTAGT. The CDR3 region has the DNA TGTGCCAACATACACTCACAGGGACAGGGAGGGGAGCCCCAGCATTTT. It translates to CANIHSQGQGGEPQHF.

The J gene is TRBJ1-2, the V gene TRBV27; D is perhaps TRBD1 (5 bases). Germline V gives CDR1 MNHEY, CDR2 SMNVEV (reference sequence). The CDR3 has 16 residues. V was shortened by 2 bases and J by 4 bases, with 17 bases between the two germline ends. In DNA, the CDR3 is TGTGCCAGCAGTTTAGGGTCAGGTGGGGCCGGCTATGGCTACACCTTC. Its protein is CASSLGSGGAGYGYTF.

The chain carries TRBV5-6 and TRBJ2-7; D may be TRBD1 (6 bases). The CDR3 is 12 residues long. Germline V gene lookup returns CDR1 SGHDT and CDR2 YYEEEE. V was shortened by 3 bases and J by 4 bases, with 8 bases between the two germline ends. CDR3 amino acids: CASSSGQYEQYF. The CDR3 DNA reads TGTGCCAGCAGCTCCGGACAGTACGAGCAGTACTTC.

DNA for the CDR3: TGTGCCAGCAGTCAGGGGCGGAGCGGGGGGAGCTACTACGAGCAGTACTTC. As protein: CASSQGRSGGSYYEQYF. The chain carries TRBV27 and TRBJ2-7; TRBD2 agrees at 9 bases. The germline CDR1 and CDR2 sequences are MNHEY and SMNVEV (reference sequence). The CDR3 length is 17 residues. The junction had 14 bases not matched to a gene; V was cut back by 5 bases and J by 3 bases.